Presented here are 12 T cell receptor beta chains from one specimen sequenced in a study of cytomegalovirus exposure and HLA in healthy donors. Vbeta (60) and Jbeta (13) primers were used in the PCR. Profiled with immunoSEQ multiplex PCR; TCRdb holds only in-frame clones, not every one. Counted here are 100,000 or so clones, 60% to 80% occurring once; the ten biggest clones make up roughly 9.6%. Sequenced input: PBMCs. The receptors were gathered from a male donor in good health and CMV-seropositive.

DNA of the CDR3: TGTGCCAGCTCGCCCAGGCCGGGAGGAACGGATACGCAGTATTTT. This codes for CASSPRPGGTDTQYF. V gene TRBV18 combines with J gene TRBJ2-3, with 7 positions matching TRBD2. The CDR3 runs to 15 residues. V lost 6 bases and J lost 6; bases outside the gene matches: 12. CDR1 is KGHSH and CDR2 is LQKENI in the germline V gene.

This sequence joins TRBV7-3 and TRBJ2-3; D is perhaps TRBD2 (5 bases). The CDR3 contains 12 residues. Germline-derived CDR1 and CDR2 are SGHTA and FQGTGA. Trimming removed 4 bases at V and 4 bases at J, with 6 bases between. The CDR3 protein is CASSSAADTQYF. For the CDR3, the DNA is TGTGCCAGCAGCTCAGCGGCAGATACGCAGTATTTT.

This rearrangement joins TRBV7-2 to TRBJ2-5; D ambiguous. Germline V gene sequence: CDR1 SGHTA, CDR2 FQGNSA. The germline V and J ends were trimmed by 5 bases and 5 bases, with 12 bases remaining between them. This CDR3 region has 13 residues. CDR3 sequence: CASSPAGWETQYF. The CDR3 DNA follows: TGTGCCAGCAGCCCCGCAGGTTGGGAGACCCAGTACTTC.

The chain carries TRBV9 and TRBJ1-1; 9 bases fit TRBD1. The germline CDR1 and CDR2 sequences are SGDLS and YYNGEE. CDR3 size: 12 residues. The junction had 4 bases not matched to a gene; V was cut back by 4 bases and J by 9 bases. DNA for the CDR3: TGTGCCAGCAGCCTCGGACAGGGGAAAGCTTTCTTT. Amino acids: CASSLGQGKAFF. The full variable domain, rest sourced from reference TRBV9 and TRBJ1-1, is DSGVTQTPKHLITATGQRVTLRCSPRSGDLSVYWYQQSLDQGLQFLIQYYNGEERAKGNILERFSAQQFPDLHSELNLSSLELGDSALYFCASSLGQGKAFFGQGTRLTVV.

J is TRBJ2-1 and V is TRBV7-9; 8 nucleotides match TRBD2. The length of the CDR3 is 15 residues. Germline CDR1 reads SEHNR; CDR2 reads FQNEAQ (reference sequence). Trimming took 1 base from V and 4 from J; bases not matched to a gene: 3. CDR3 protein: CASSLGSGSYNEQFF. DNA of the CDR3: TGTGCCAGCAGCTTAGGAAGCGGGAGTTACAATGAGCAGTTCTTC.

The chain carries TRBV18 and TRBJ2-5; TRBD2 is a possible D gene (6 bases). V gave up 1 base and J gave up 2 bases, with 8 bases separating them. This CDR3 region has 14 residues. Germline V CDR1 and CDR2: KGHSH, LQKENI. The CDR3 DNA reads TGTGCCAGCTCACCACAGGACTATCAAGAGACCCAGTACTTC. Translated: CASSPQDYQETQYF.

The gene calls are TRBV6-5 and TRBJ1-1; D gene unclear. The V gene lost 5 bases and the J gene lost 0 bases, with 7 bases spanning the gap. This CDR3 region has 13 residues. From germline, CDR1 is MNHEY and CDR2 SVGAGI. In DNA, the CDR3 is TGTGCCAGCAGTCGACTGATGAACACTGAAGCTTTCTTT. Protein: CASSRLMNTEAFF.

V gene TRBV19 combines with J gene TRBJ1-2; D might be TRBD1 (5 bases). Looked up from germline, CDR1 is LNHDA and CDR2 is SQIVND (reference sequence). V lost 3 bases and J lost 4, with 9 bases in between. This CDR3 is built from 13 residues. The CDR3 here is CASSMGLSYGYTF. DNA for the CDR3: TGTGCCAGTAGTATGGGACTATCCTATGGCTACACCTTC.

This clone was counted a few times. This sequence joins TRBV28 and TRBJ2-5; TRBD2 agrees at 14 bases. V dropped 1 base and J dropped 1; count of bases not matched to a gene: 5. CDR1 is MDHEN, CDR2 SYDVKM, per germline. CDR3 length: 18 amino acids. The CDR3 protein is CASSLFRLAGGSQETQYF. The CDR3 DNA sequence: TGTGCCAGCAGTTTATTTCGACTAGCGGGAGGGAGCCAAGAGACCCAGTACTTC.

J is TRBJ2-7 and V is TRBV6-1, with 9 bases lining up with TRBD2. V lost 2 bases to trimming and J lost 3 bases; unmatched junction nucleotides: 5. Per the germline V gene, CDR1 is MNHNS and CDR2 is SASEGT. The CDR3 has 15 amino acids. The CDR3 here is CASSETGTSLYEQYF. CDR3 DNA sequence: TGTGCCAGCAGTGAAACGGGGACTAGCCTCTACGAGCAGTACTTC.

V and J are TRBV9 and TRBJ2-2; D is undetermined. Germline assignment: CDR1 SGDLS and CDR2 YYNGEE. Trimming took 0 bases from V and 0 from J, leaving 12 bases between them. The CDR3 runs to 17 residues. In DNA form, the CDR3 reads TGTGCCAGCAGCGTAGAACCGGGTCACGCGAACACCGGGGAGCTGTTTTTT. It translates to CASSVEPGHANTGELFF. The full variable domain, rest sourced from reference TRBV9 and TRBJ2-2, is DSGVTQTPKHLITATGQRVTLRCSPRSGDLSVYWYQQSLDQGLQFLIQYYNGEERAKGNILERFSAQQFPDLHSELNLSSLELGDSALYFCASSVEPGHANTGELFFGEGSRLTVL.

This clone was observed once. This chain joins TRBV5-4 and TRBJ2-7; TRBD1 matches 8 bases. CDR1 SGHNT and CDR2 YYREEE come from the germline V gene (reference sequence). J was trimmed by 3 bases and V by 3 bases; bases with no gene match: 8. The CDR3 contains 15 residues. The CDR3: CASSWGQADLYEQYF. CDR3 bases: TGTGCCAGCAGCTGGGGACAGGCCGACCTCTACGAGCAGTACTTC. Using reference TRBV5-4 and TRBJ2-7 for the parts outside the CDR3, the full variable domain is ETGVTQSPTHLIKTRGQQVTLRCSSQSGHNTVSWYQQALGQGPQFIFQYYREEENGRGNFPPRFSGLQFPNYSSELNVNALELDDSALYLCASSWGQADLYEQYFGPGTRLTVT.